This T cell receptor (beta chain) came from a study of blood T cell repertoires in COVID-19. This CDR3 region has 13 residues. V lost 3 bases, J lost 4 bases, and 2 bases stayed unmatched. As originally analysed: Estimated nucleated cell counts came from reference gene primer amplification. The data were produced by immunoSEQ multiplex PCR, yet TCRdb's version contains in-frame clones alone and is incomplete. The DNA was the basis for D and trimming; V, J and clone size are from that table. In the table there are approximately 280,000 clones, around nine tenths of which are singletons. Enrolled through a virtual design, the participants were between roughly 18 and 95 years of age and came from fewer than 30 US areas.

V usage is TRBV12-3 or TRBV12-4 and J usage is TRBJ1-1, with 7 bases matching TRBD1. What was sequenced was PBMCs or T cells enriched from blood (not recorded which). The sequence came from a woman aged 55 to 70 who had recovered from COVID-19. The DNA of the CDR3 is TGTGCCAGCAGTTTTACAGGGGCCACTGAAGCTTTCTTT. Residues: CASSFTGATEAFF.